The present T cell receptor beta chain was sequenced within a study of T cells in women clearing cervical HPV infection. For the study at large: Cases were women with histologically confirmed HPV16-related CIN3 or worse, including a couple of invasive cancers.

The CDR3 has 11 amino acids. V lost 3 bases, J lost 6 bases, and 9 bases lay in between. Germline CDR1 and CDR2: SQVTM and ANQGSEA. Some clones are missing from TCRdb's copy, which holds only in-frame ones; the method was immunoSEQ multiplex PCR. This table holds some 43,000 clones. With respect to this clone: The CDR3 extends 3 residues past the end of the read, so its final part is completed from the germline J gene.

The chain has TRBV29-1 and TRBJ2-7; D might be TRBD2 (5 bases). This clonotype was sampled from a woman aged 18-69 years with a cervical HPV16 infection that either progressed to CIN3+ or cleared (not recorded which). Sequencing was done on a sample of blood buffy coat. The CDR3 loop is CSVEFGVEQYF. CDR3 DNA (partial): TGCAGCGTTGAGTTCGGGGTCGAG.